This TCR beta chain is from a study of cytomegalovirus exposure and HLA in healthy donors. Study-level background: When 300 to 400 donors were genotyped, about 86% of them were found to fall in the Caucasian-associated ancestry cluster.

Remarks on this clone: Its antigen is still unknown.

Points from the study as a whole: It was taken for granted in presence/absence analyses that sequencing depth across donors was roughly uniform. Reportedly, HLA-A and HLA-B alleles of most subjects were accurately predicted from TCR beta.

The PCR contained 60 Vbeta and 13 Jbeta primers. Using immunoSEQ multiplex PCR, the repertoire was profiled, and TCRdb retains in-frame clones only, with some absent. In the table there are 210,000 or so clones, roughly 84% of which are singletons. Sequencing was carried out using PBMCs. The sequence derives from a human donor in good health.

CDR3 region: CASSVEGDPKETQYF. The CDR3 nucleotides are TGTGCCAGCAGCGTAGAGGGGGACCCGAAAGAGACCCAGTACTTC. This chain joins TRBV9 and TRBJ2-5; D is perhaps TRBD1 (6 bases). The germline V gene has CDR1 SGDLS and CDR2 YYNGEE. V lost 0 bases to trimming and J lost 3 bases, with 12 bases between them. The CDR3 runs 15 residues.